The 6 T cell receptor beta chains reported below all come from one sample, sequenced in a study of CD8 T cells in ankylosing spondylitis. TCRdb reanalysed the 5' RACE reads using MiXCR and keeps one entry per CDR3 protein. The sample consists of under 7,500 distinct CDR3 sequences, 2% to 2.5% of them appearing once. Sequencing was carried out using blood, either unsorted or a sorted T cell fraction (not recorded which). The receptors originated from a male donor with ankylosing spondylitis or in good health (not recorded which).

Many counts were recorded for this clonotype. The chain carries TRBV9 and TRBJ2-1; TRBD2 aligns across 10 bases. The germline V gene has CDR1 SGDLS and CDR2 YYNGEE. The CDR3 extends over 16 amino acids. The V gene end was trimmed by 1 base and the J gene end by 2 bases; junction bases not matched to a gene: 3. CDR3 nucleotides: TGTGCCAGCAGCGTAACCCTAGCGGGAGCCTACAATGAGCAGTTCTTC. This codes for CASSVTLAGAYNEQFF.

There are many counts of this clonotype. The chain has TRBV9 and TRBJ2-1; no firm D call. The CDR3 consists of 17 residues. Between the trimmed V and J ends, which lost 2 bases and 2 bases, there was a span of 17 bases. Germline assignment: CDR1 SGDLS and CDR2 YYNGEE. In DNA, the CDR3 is TGTGCCAGCAGCGTCTTCCCCCCTAAAAGCCCCTACAATGAGCAGTTCTTC. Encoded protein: CASSVFPPKSPYNEQFF.

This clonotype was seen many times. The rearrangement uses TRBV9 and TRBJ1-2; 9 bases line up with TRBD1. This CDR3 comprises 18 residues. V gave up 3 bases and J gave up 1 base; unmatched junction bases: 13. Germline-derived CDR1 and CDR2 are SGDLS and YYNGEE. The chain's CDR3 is CASSAPPPGQGFNYGYTF. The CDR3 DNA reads TGTGCCAGCAGCGCCCCTCCTCCGGGACAGGGTTTTAACTATGGCTACACCTTC.

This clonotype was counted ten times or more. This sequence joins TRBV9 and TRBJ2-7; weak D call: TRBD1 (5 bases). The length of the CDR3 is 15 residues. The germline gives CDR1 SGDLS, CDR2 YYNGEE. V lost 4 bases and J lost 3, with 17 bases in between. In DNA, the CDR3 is TGTGCCAGCAGCCGTGACTTAGGGGAAATCTACGAGCAGTACTTC. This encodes CASSRDLGEIYEQYF. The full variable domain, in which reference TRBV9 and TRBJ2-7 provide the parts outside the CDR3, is DSGVTQTPKHLITATGQRVTLRCSPRSGDLSVYWYQQSLDQGLQFLIQYYNGEERAKGNILERFSAQQFPDLHSELNLSSLELGDSALYFCASSRDLGEIYEQYFGPGTRLTVT.

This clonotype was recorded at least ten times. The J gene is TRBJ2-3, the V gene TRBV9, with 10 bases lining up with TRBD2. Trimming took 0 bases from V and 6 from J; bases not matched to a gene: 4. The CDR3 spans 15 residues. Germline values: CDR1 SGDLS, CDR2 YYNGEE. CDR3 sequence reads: CASSVGTSGTDTQYF. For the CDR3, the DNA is TGTGCCAGCAGCGTAGGAACTAGCGGGACGGATACGCAGTATTTT.

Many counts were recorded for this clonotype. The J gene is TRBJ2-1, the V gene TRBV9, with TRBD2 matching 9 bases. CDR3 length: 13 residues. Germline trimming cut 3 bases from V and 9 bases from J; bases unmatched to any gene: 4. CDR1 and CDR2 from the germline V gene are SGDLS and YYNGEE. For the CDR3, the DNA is TGTGCCAGCAGCGCAGGACTAGCGAGTGAGCAGTTCTTC. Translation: CASSAGLASEQFF.